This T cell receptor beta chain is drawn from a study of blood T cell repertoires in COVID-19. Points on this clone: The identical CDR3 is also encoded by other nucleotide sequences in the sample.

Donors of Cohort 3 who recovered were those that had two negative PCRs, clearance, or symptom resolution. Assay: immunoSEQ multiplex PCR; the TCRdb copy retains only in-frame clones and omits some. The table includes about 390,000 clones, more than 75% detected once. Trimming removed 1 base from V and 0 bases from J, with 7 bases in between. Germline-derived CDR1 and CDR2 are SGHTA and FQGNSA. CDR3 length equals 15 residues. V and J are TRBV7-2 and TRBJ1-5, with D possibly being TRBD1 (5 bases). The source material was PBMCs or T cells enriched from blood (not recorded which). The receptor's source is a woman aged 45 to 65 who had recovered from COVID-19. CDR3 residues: CASSLGGVSNQPQHF. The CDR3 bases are TGTGCCAGCAGCTTAGGGGGGGTTAGCAATCAGCCCCAGCATTTT.